The 16 T cell receptor beta chains below come from one sample, sequenced in a study of Graves' ophthalmopathy and Graves' hyperthyroidism. Amplifying from RNA transcripts, the study obtained TCR beta CDR3 regions. First-round RT-PCR relied on HTBI primers, and a second-round multiplex PCR came next. MiXCR, run by TCRdb on the multiplex PCR reads, gives a single entry per CDR3 protein. The sample has roughly 400,000 distinct CDR3 sequences; about a sixth are singletons. Sequencing used peripheral blood. These receptors came from an adult woman with stable Graves' hyperthyroidism.

This clonotype was recorded many times. The chain combines TRBV6-1 with TRBJ2-7, with TRBD2 matching over 7 bases. J gave up 2 bases and V 3 bases, and 10 bases lay outside the gene matches. The germline V gene has CDR1 MNHNS and CDR2 SASEGT. The CDR3 loop spans 16 amino acids. Here the CDR3 reads CASSDYGGGSPYEQYF. In DNA form, the CDR3 reads TGTGCCAGCAGTGATTATGGGGGGGGGTCTCCCTACGAGCAGTACTTC.

In its sample, this clonotype was seen many times. CDR3 region: CASSLGTASNSPLHF. The DNA for the CDR3 is TGTGCCAGCAGTCTCGGGACAGCATCAAATTCACCCCTCCACTTT. J is TRBJ1-6 and V is TRBV27; TRBD1 matches 7 bases. V dropped 5 bases and J dropped 7; count of bases not matched to a gene: 8. Germline values: CDR1 MNHEY, CDR2 SMNVEV (reference sequence). There are 15 residues in the CDR3.

This clonotype occurred many times. The CDR3 region is CSARGAGGAETQYF. The DNA for the CDR3 is TGCAGTGCTAGAGGGGCAGGGGGCGCGGAGACCCAGTACTTC. The V gene is TRBV20-1, the J gene TRBJ2-5; 8 positions agree with TRBD1. This CDR3 is built from 14 residues. V gave up 1 base and J gave up 5 bases; unmatched junction bases: 6. Germline loops: CDR1 DFQATT, CDR2 SNEGSKA (reference sequence).

This sequence joins TRBV7-2 and TRBJ1-6; 10 bases are a match to TRBD1. The V and J ends lost 1 base and 9 bases, in that order; junction bases with no gene match: 9. This CDR3 comprises 17 residues. Germline V lookup: CDR1 SGHTA, CDR2 FQGNSA. The CDR3 DNA reads as TGTGCCAGCAGCTTAGTACCGGGACAGGGGATGGGTTCACCCCTCCACTTT. Translated, it gives CASSLVPGQGMGSPLHF.

This clonotype has a handful of counts. V is TRBV9 and J is TRBJ2-6, with 7 nucleotides matching TRBD1. Per germline, CDR1 SGDLS and CDR2 YYNGEE. This CDR3 region has 19 residues. With V trimmed by 7 bases and J by 2 bases, 18 bases remained unmatched. The CDR3 DNA is TGTGCCAGCCGCAGAACCTTCCGGGACAGTGGAACTGGGGCCAACGTCCTGACTTTC. It yields the protein CASRRTFRDSGTGANVLTF.

This clonotype was counted many times. The chain joins TRBV7-2 to TRBJ2-5; D is possibly TRBD1 (6 bases). Per the germline V gene, CDR1 is SGHTA and CDR2 is FQGNSA. With 7 bases removed from V and 5 bases from J, the gap between germline ends came to 20 bases. This CDR3 is built from 15 residues. The CDR3 DNA is TGTGCCAGCACCCTAGGGGGACCCGGTTGGGAGACCCAGTACTTC. Translated, it gives CASTLGGPGWETQYF.

This clonotype was seen only a few times. V gene TRBV19 combines with J gene TRBJ1-2; D not certain. The ends were cut back, 5 bases at V and 2 bases at J, with 18 bases in the middle. The CDR3 spans 16 residues. Germline V gene data show CDR1 as LNHDA and CDR2 as SQIVND (reference sequence). CDR3 coding DNA: TGTGCCAGTAGTGAGGTCCGCCGGTATCGAAACTATGGCTACACCTTC. It specifies CASSEVRRYRNYGYTF.

In its sample, this clonotype was seen once. At one end the junction does not follow the germline gene, possibly because of a read error. The genes are TRBV7-9 and TRBJ2-7, with 10 bases fitting TRBD1. The CDR3 loop spans 13 amino acids. Germline assignment: CDR1 SEHNR and CDR2 FQNEAQ (reference sequence). The CDR3 DNA follows: TGCGCCAGCCGACGACAGGGGGCGGGCGAGCAGTACTTC. Its translation: CASRRQGAGEQYF.

This clonotype was observed at least ten times. The CDR3 is CASNFRLDSGYTEAFF. As DNA, the CDR3 is TGTGCCAGCAATTTCCGACTAGATTCGGGTTATACTGAAGCTTTCTTT. The chain links TRBV12-3 or TRBV12-4 to TRBJ1-1; no firm D call. The V end was cut by 7 bases, the J end by 5 bases, with 23 bases between. CDR3 size: 16 residues.

This clonotype was counted ten times or more. V is TRBV11-2 and J is TRBJ2-5; D not resolved. The CDR3 extends over 13 amino acids. Deletions cut 1 base from V and 5 bases from J, with 8 bases between. In germline, CDR1 is SGHAT, CDR2 FQNNGV. The CDR3 loop reads CASSLGGYETQYF. CDR3 in DNA: TGTGCCAGCAGCTTAGGGGGTTATGAGACCCAGTACTTC.

This rearrangement joins TRBV4-2 to TRBJ2-5, with TRBD2 identical over 8 bases. Germline loops: CDR1 LGHNA, CDR2 YNFKEQ. This CDR3 contains 15 residues. V lost 1 base to trimming and J lost 2 bases; unmatched junction nucleotides: 3. CDR3 sequence: CASSQATSGQETQYF. The CDR3, as DNA: TGTGCCAGCAGCCAAGCAACTAGCGGACAAGAGACCCAGTACTTC.

This clonotype was counted ten times or more. The gene calls are TRBV20-1 and TRBJ2-2, with D unclear. This CDR3 contains 12 residues. Deletions cut 3 bases from V and 7 bases from J, with 9 bases between. CDR1 and CDR2 from the germline V gene are DFQATT and SNEGSKA (reference sequence). The CDR3 loop reads CSASPPGGELFF. The CDR3 DNA is TGCAGTGCTAGCCCCCCCGGCGGGGAGCTGTTTTTT.

This clonotype was counted ten times or more. The V gene is TRBV29-1, the J gene TRBJ2-7, with TRBD2 identical over 13 bases. V lost 4 bases to trimming and J lost 4 bases; unmatched junction nucleotides: 10. The CDR3 totals 16 residues. The germline CDR1 and CDR2 sequences are SQVTM and ANQGSEA. The CDR3 DNA follows: TGCAGCGTTGGGACTAGCGGGAGTGGGGACTTATACGAGCAGTACTTC. This translates into CSVGTSGSGDLYEQYF.

This clonotype was seen ten or more times. The rearrangement links TRBV28 to TRBJ2-7, with TRBD2 matching over 9 bases. The J segment lost 0 bases and the V segment lost 6 bases, leaving 6 bases of the junction unmatched. The germline V gene encodes CDR1 MDHEN and CDR2 SYDVKM. The CDR3 is made up of 15 amino acids. CDR3 in amino acids: CASRTTSGSSYEQYF. The CDR3 region has the DNA TGTGCCAGCAGGACAACTAGCGGGTCCTCCTACGAGCAGTACTTC. Filled out from reference TRBV28 and TRBJ2-7, the complete variable domain reads DVKVTQSSRYLVKRTGEKVFLECVQDMDHENMFWYRQDPGLGLRLIYFSYDVKMKEKGDIPEGYSVSREKKERFSLILESASTNQTSMYLCASRTTSGSSYEQYFGPGTRLTVT.

This clonotype was observed many times. The V call is TRBV12-3 or TRBV12-4, the J call TRBJ2-4; D not certain. V lost 0 bases to trimming and J lost 0 bases, with 15 bases between them. The length of the CDR3 is 18 residues. CDR3: CASSLAILAPLAKNIQYF. As DNA, the CDR3 is TGTGCCAGCAGTTTAGCGATCCTGGCGCCTCTAGCCAAAAACATTCAGTACTTC.

This clonotype showed up just a few times. This chain links TRBV20-1 with TRBJ1-2; 7 bases are a match to TRBD1. Germline assignment: CDR1 DFQATT and CDR2 SNEGSKA (reference sequence). Trimming took 3 bases from V and 10 from J; bases not matched to a gene: 11. This CDR3 has 13 residues. CDR3 in amino acids: CSARTRQGRDYTF. Here the CDR3 DNA reads TGCAGTGCTAGGACAAGACAGGGTCGAGACTACACCTTC.